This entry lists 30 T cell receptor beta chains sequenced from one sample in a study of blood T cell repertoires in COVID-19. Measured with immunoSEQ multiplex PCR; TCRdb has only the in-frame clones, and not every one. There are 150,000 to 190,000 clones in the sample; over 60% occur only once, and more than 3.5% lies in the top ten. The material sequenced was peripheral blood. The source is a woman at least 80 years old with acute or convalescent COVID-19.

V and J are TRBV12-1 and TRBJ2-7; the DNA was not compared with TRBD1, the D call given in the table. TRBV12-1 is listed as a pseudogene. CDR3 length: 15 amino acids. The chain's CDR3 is CASTIPGHGLYEQYF. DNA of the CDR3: TGTGCCAGCACCATACCGGGACACGGCCTCTACGAGCAGTACTTC.

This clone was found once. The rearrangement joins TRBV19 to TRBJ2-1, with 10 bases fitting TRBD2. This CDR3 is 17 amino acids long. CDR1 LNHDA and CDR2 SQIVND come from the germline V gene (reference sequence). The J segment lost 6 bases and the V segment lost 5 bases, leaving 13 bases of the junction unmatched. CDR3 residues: CASSLKRGGSSLNEQFF. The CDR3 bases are TGTGCCAGTAGTTTGAAGCGGGGGGGCTCCTCCCTCAATGAGCAGTTCTTC.

DNA of the CDR3: TGCGCCAGCAGCTTGGGGAATAGCGGGATAAATACGCAGTATTTT. Amino acid sequence: CASSLGNSGINTQYF. This chain connects TRBV4-1 to TRBJ2-3, with 8 nucleotides matching TRBD2. J was trimmed by 7 bases and V by 5 bases; bases with no gene match: 11. Per germline, CDR1 MGHRA and CDR2 YSYEKL. The CDR3 has 15 residues.

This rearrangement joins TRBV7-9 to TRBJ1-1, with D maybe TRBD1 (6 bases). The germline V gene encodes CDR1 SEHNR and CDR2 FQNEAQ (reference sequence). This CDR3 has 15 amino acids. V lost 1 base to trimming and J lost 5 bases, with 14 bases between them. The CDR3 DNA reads TGTGCCAGCAGCTTAGGAAGGGCAGGGGAGACTGAAGCTTTCTTT. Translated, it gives CASSLGRAGETEAFF.

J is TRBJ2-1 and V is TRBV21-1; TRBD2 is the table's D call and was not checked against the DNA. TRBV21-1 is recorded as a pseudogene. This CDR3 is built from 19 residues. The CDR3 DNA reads TGTGCCAGCAGCAAAGGTAGGACTAGCGGAACCCCAACCTACAATGAGCAGTTCTTC. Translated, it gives CASSKGRTSGTPTYNEQFF.

The DNA of the CDR3 is TGTGCCAGCAGCCTGGACAGGGAGAACACTGAAGCTTTCTTT. This sequence encodes CASSLDRENTEAFF. The V gene is TRBV3-1 (or the pseudogene TRBV3-2), the J gene TRBJ1-1; TRBD1 matches 8 bases. The CDR3 sequence is 14 residues long. Trimming took 4 bases from V and 1 from J; bases not matched to a gene: 2. CDR1 and CDR2 from the germline V gene are LGHDT and YNNKEL (reference sequence).

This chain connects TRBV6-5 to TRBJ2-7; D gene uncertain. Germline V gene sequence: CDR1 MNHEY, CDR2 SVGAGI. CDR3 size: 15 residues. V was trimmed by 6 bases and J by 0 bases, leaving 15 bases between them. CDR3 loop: CASRDAVPGSYEQYF. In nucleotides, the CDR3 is TGTGCCAGCAGGGATGCAGTCCCAGGCTCCTACGAGCAGTACTTC.

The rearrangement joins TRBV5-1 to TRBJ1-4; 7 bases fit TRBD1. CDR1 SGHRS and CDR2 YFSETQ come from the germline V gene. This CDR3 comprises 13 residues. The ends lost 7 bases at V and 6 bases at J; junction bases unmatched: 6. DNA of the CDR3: TGCGCCAGCCAGGCCCAGGGGGATGAAAAACTGTTTTTT. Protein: CASQAQGDEKLFF.

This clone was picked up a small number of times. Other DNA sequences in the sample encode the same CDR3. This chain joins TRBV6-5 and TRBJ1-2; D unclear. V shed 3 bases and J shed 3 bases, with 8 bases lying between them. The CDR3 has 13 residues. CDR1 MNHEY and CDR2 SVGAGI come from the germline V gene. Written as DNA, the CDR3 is TGTGCCAGCAGTTATTCTGCGGACTATGGCTACACCTTC. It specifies CASSYSADYGYTF.

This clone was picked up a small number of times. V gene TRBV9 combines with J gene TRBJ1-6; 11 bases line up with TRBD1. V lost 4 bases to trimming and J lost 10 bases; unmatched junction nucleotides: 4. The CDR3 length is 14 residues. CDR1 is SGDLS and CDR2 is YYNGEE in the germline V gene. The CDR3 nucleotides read TGTGCCAGCAGCCGGACAGGGGGCGCGTCACCCCTCCACTTT. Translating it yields CASSRTGGASPLHF.

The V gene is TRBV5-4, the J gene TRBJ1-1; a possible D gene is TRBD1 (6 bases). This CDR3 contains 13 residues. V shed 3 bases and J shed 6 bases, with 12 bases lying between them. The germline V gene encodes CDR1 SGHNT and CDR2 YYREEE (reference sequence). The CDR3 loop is CASSSWGQSEAFF. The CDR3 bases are TGTGCCAGCAGCTCCTGGGGGCAATCTGAAGCTTTCTTT.

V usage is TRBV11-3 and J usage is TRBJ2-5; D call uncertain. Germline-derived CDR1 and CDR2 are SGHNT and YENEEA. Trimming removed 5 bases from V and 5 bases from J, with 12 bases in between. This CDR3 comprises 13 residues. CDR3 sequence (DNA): TGTGCCAGCAGCCGAACGTTGGAGGAGACCCAGTACTTC. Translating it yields CASSRTLEETQYF. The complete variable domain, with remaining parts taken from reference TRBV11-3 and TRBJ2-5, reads EAGVVQSPRYKIIEKKQPVAFWCNPISGHNTLYWYLQNLGQGPELLIRYENEEAVDDSQLPKDRFSAERLKGVDSTLKIQPAELGDSAVYLCASSRTLEETQYFGPGTRLLVL.

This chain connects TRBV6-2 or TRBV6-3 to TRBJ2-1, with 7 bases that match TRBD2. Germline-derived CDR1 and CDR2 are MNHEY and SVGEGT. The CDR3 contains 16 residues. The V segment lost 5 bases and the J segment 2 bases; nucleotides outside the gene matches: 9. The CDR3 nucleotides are TGTGCCAGCAGTCTTCCCCTAGCGGATACCTACAATGAGCAGTTCTTC. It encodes CASSLPLADTYNEQFF.

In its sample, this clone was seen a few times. The CDR3 region is CASSPMLGGGYTF. The CDR3 coding sequence is TGTGCCAGCAGCCCCATGCTGGGGGGTGGCTACACCTTC. V usage is TRBV3-1 (or the pseudogene TRBV3-2) and J usage is TRBJ1-2; possible D gene TRBD1, 5 bases. V was clipped by 4 bases and J by 7 bases, with 13 bases between them. In germline, CDR1 is LGHDT, CDR2 YNNKEL (reference sequence). The CDR3 length is 13 residues.

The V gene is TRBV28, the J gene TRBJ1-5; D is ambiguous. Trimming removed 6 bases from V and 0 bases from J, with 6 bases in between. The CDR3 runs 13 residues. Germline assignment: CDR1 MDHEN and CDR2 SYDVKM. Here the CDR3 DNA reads TGTGCCAGCAGGGTAGATAGCAATCAGCCCCAGCATTTT. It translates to CASRVDSNQPQHF.

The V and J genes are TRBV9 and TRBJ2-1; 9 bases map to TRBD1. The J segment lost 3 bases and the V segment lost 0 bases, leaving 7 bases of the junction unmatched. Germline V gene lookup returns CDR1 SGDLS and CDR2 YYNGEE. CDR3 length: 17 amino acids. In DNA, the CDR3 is TGTGCCAGCAGCGTAGCCGGGACAGGGTTGGGCTACAATGAGCAGTTCTTC. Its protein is CASSVAGTGLGYNEQFF.

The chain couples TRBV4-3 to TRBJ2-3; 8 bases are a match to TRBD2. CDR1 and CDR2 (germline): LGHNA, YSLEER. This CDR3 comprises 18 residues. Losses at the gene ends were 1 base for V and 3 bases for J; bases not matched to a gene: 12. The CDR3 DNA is TGCGCCAGCAGCCAAGTGGTTTCGGGGGGGTTTAATACAGATACGCAGTATTTT. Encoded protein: CASSQVVSGGFNTDTQYF.

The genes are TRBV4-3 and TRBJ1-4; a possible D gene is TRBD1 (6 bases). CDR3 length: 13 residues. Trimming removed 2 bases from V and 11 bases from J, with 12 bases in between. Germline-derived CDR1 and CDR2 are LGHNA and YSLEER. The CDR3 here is CASSQRTGSKLFF. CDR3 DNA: TGCGCCAGCAGCCAACGCACAGGGTCTAAACTGTTTTTT.

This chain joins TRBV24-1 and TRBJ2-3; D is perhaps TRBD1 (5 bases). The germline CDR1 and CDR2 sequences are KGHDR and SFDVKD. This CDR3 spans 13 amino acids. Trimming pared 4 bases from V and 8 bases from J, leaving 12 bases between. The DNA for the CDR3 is TGTGCCACCAGTGAGAGTAGGGGATTTACGCAGTATTTT. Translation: CATSESRGFTQYF.

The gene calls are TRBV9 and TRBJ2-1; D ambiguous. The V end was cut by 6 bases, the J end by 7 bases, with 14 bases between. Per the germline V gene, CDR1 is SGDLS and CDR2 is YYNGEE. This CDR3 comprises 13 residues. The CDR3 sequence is CASTHPGSNEQFF. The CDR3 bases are TGTGCCAGCACCCACCCCGGGTCGAATGAGCAGTTCTTC.

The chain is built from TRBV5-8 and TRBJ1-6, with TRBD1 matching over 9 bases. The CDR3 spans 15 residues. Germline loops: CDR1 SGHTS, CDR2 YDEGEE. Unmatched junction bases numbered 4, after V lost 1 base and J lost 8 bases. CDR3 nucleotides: TGTGCCAGCAGCTTGTTGGGACAGGGCTATTCACCCCTCCACTTT. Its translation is CASSLLGQGYSPLHF. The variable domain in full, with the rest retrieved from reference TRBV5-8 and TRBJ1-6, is EAGVTQSPTHLIKTRGQQATLRCSPISGHTSVYWYQQALGLGLQFLLWYDEGEERNRGNFPPRFSGRQFPNYSSELNVNALELEDSALYLCASSLLGQGYSPLHFGNGTRLTVT.

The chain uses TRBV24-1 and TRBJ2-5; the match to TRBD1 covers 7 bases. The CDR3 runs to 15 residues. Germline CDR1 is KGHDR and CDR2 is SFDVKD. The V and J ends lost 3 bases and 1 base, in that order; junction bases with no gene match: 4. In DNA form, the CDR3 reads TGTGCCACCAGTGATCCCCGGGACAGCCAAGAGACCCAGTACTTC. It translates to CATSDPRDSQETQYF.

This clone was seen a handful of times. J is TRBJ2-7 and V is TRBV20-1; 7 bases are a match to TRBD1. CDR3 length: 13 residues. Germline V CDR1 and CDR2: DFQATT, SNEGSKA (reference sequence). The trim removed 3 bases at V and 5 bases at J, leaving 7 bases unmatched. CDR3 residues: CSASSRGLDEQYF. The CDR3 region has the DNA TGCAGTGCTAGTTCCAGGGGGTTGGACGAGCAGTACTTC.

The CDR3 DNA follows: TGTGCCAGCAGTCCCGGGGTGGGGAGGGAGACCCAGTACTTC. Protein: CASSPGVGRETQYF. The rearrangement joins TRBV6-5 to TRBJ2-5, with D perhaps matching TRBD2 (6 bases). Trimming removed 5 bases at V and 5 bases at J, with 15 bases between. The V gene's germline CDR1 is MNHEY and CDR2 SVGAGI. The CDR3 has 14 residues.

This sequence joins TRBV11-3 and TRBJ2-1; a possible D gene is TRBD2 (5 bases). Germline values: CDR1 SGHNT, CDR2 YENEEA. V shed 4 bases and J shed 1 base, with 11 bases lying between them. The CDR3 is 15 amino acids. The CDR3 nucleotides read TGTGCCAGCAGCTGTCCTAGCAGGTCCTACAATGAGCAGTTCTTC. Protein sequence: CASSCPSRSYNEQFF.

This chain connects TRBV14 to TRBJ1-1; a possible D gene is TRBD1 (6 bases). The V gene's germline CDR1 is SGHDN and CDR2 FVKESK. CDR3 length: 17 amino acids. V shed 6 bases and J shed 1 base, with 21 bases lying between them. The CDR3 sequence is CASSPRIDRKANTEAFF. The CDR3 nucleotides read TGTGCCAGCAGTCCAAGAATTGACAGGAAAGCGAACACTGAAGCTTTCTTT. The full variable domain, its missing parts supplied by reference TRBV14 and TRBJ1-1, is EAGVTQFPSHSVIEKGQTVTLRCDPISGHDNLYWYRRVMGKEIKFLLHFVKESKQDESGMPNNRFLAERTGGTYSTLKVQPAELEDSGVYFCASSPRIDRKANTEAFFGQGTRLTVV.

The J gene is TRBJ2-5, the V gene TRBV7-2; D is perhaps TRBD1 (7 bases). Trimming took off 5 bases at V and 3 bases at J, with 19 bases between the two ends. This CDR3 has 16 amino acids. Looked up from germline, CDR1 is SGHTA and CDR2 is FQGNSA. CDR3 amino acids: CASSDALRGEKETQYF. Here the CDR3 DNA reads TGTGCCAGCAGCGACGCCCTCAGGGGGGAAAAAGAGACCCAGTACTTC.

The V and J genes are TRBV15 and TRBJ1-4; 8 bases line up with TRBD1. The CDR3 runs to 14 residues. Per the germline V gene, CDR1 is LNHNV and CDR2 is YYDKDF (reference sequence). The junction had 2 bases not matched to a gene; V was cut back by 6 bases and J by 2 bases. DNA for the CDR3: TGTGCCACCAGTAGGACAGGGACTAATGAAAAACTGTTTTTT. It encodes CATSRTGTNEKLFF. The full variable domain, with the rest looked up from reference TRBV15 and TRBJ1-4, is DAMVIQNPRYQVTQFGKPVTLSCSQTLNHNVMYWYQQKSSQAPKLLFHYYDKDFNNEADTPDNFQSRRPNTSFCFLDIRSPGLGDTAMYLCATSRTGTNEKLFFGSGTQLSVL.

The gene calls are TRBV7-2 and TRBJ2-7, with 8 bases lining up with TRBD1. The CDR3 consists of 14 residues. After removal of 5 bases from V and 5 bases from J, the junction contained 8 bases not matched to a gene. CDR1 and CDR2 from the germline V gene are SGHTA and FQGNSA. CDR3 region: CASSIGQGFHEQYF. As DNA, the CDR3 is TGTGCCAGCAGCATTGGACAGGGTTTCCACGAGCAGTACTTC. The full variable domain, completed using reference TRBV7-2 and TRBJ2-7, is GAGVSQSPSNKVTEKGKDVELRCDPISGHTALYWYRQSLGQGLEFLIYFQGNSAPDKSGLPSDRFSAERTGGSVSTLTIQRTQQEDSAVYLCASSIGQGFHEQYFGPGTRLTVT.

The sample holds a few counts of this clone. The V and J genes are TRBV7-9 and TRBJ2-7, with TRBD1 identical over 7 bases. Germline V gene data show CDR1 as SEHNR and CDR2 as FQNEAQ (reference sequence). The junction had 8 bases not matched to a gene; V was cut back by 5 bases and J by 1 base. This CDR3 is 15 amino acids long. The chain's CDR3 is CASSPRTGPSYEQYF. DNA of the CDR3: TGTGCCAGCAGCCCTCGGACAGGCCCGTCCTACGAGCAGTACTTC.